This T cell receptor (beta chain) comes out of a study of a mutant IDH1 vaccine in newly diagnosed glioma. Study details: Vaccine administration was initiated 4-6 weeks following radiotherapy alone, or with temozolomide cycles. Standard pretreatment was either radiotherapy, temozolomide, or, for most, radiochemotherapy with temozolomide. Regarding the study as a whole: Vaccination induced immune responses in roughly 93% of patients. Any relationship between pseudoprogression and changes in top peripheral T cell clonotypes seemed absent.

The table came from immunoSEQ multiplex PCR; TCRdb's copy has only in-frame clones and leaves some out. This table has roughly 110,000 clones, roughly nine tenths appearing once. Remarks on this clone: The antigen is undetermined.

The time point denotes: week 11, during vaccination. In the vaccine, a single dose held 300 ug of the mutant IDH1 20-mer peptide, along with topical imiquimod. V dropped 5 bases and J dropped 1 base, with 12 bases sitting between them. Germline loops: CDR1 MDHEN, CDR2 SYDVKM. CDR3 size: 15 residues. Sequences were derived from PBMCs, sampled from a glioma patient whose treatment included an IDH1 peptide vaccine. This receptor was obtained from a woman between 45 and 60 years old with glioma. This chain uses TRBV28 with TRBJ2-4, with D tentatively TRBD1 (5 bases). CDR3 region: CASSVGVWAKNIQYF. CDR3 DNA sequence: TGTGCCAGCAGTGTAGGGGTGTGGGCCAAAAACATTCAGTACTTC.